This T cell receptor beta chain was retrieved from a study of T-cell memory formation after mild COVID-19 (dated by TCRdb to about 2021). Notes on the research overall: Most TCR sequence clusters were specific to one of the two donors. Two young, previously healthy adult volunteers made up the cohort, one male and one female. T-cell clones expanding and contracting after mild COVID-19 in two donors were tracked by longitudinal TCRalpha and TCRbeta repertoire sequencing.

The CDR3 runs 16 amino acids, cysteine and phenylalanine included. The DNA shown is the 48-base CDR3, in frame from base 1. The V end gives up 0 bases and the J end 7 bases, leaving 5 bases in the junction not matched to a gene. The germline V gene sets CDR1 to LGHNA and CDR2 to YSLEER. Beyond this particular receptor, the publication reports: Clones contracting from day 15 to 85 had balanced CD4/CD8 phenotypes, while a second wave expanding from day 15 to 37 was biased towards CD4+. The second-wave clones that peaked on day 37 were not confirmed to be SARS-CoV-2 specific. Contracting CD4+ clones were found mainly in CM and EM memory subsets, while CD8+ clones were enriched in EMRA. Some responding clones were detected in pre-infection memory, suggesting pre-existing cross-reactive memory T cells joined the SARS-CoV-2 response. Only two mild cases were covered in the study, and larger cohorts including severe cases with pre-infection samples were considered necessary.

Sequencing was carried out with an Illumina NovaSeq 6000. cDNA libraries for TCRalpha and TCRbeta were prepared by 5'RACE using constant-segment primers, with sample barcodes and unique molecular identifiers added. Trizol reagent was used to extract RNA from every sample. Amplification of the libraries took two PCR steps, and the second step added a second sample barcode plus Illumina TruSeq adapters. Sequencing of the libraries was done on an Illumina NovaSeq, producing 2 x 150 bp paired-end reads. Under the source paper's analysis protocol: With migec v1.2.7, reads were demultiplexed and then collapsed into UMI-guided consensus sequences. Using mixcr v2.1.11, UMI consensuses were aligned to TRA and TRB V and J templates and then assembled into clonotypes. A clonotype was counted as expanded or contracted only if both edgeR and NoisET called the change significant, with noise models trained on biological replicates. For edgeR calls, the cutoffs were a false discovery rate-adjusted p below 0.01 and a log2 fold-change threshold of 1. As an exploratory analysis of dynamics, max-normalized trajectories of the 1000 most abundant clonotypes were examined with PCA combined with hierarchical clustering. The CD4 or CD8 phenotype of responding clones was assigned using the separately sequenced CD4+ and CD8+ repertoires. TCRdb redid the processing of the public reads, applying fastp at Q25 and MiXCR, and retained in-frame beta chains. Merged by CDR3 protein, the rows form single entries marked with the most common genes and DNA. It is TCRdb's table, rather than the study itself, that gives the V and J calls and clone size. This sample gives 300,000 to 350,000 distinct CDR3 sequences in total; around 19% of them show up just once. Around 20% of the sample lies in the top ten.

Ficoll-Paque density gradient centrifugation was the method used to isolate PBMCs. Remarks on this clonotype: Its antigen has not been determined. Base qualities are not at hand, and no much larger clone is one base apart.

The chain employs TRBV4-3 and TRBJ2-1, with 11 central nucleotides matching TRBD2. The receptor's source is a man between 18 and 35 years old who had mild COVID-19 (a few samples of this study predate the infection). The sample titles of this study are shuffled in the database, so cell type and time point are left out; the donor was told from shared clones. Specimen: PBMCs or a T cell subset sorted from them (not recorded which). CDR3 loop: CASSQDRLAGLNEQFF. In nucleotides, the sequence is TGCGCCAGCAGCCAAGATCGACTAGCGGGGCTGAATGAGCAGTTCTTC.